One sample yielded the 17 T cell receptor beta chains listed below, sequenced in a study of CD8+CD57+ T cells in acquired aplastic anemia. The study profiled TCR beta VDJ and CDR3 using genomic DNA as template. MiXCR was run by TCRdb on the reads, yielding one entry per CDR3 protein. The sample shows 260,000 or so distinct CDR3 sequences, about 44% of them seen only once. Patients picked for sequencing had shown CD8+CD57+ cell expansion detected by flow cytometry. The sample consisted of sorted CD4+, CD8+, or CD8+CD57+ T cells (not recorded which) from PBMCs. These receptors were taken from a human donor with aplastic anemia.

The V gene is TRBV6-1, the J gene TRBJ2-7; a weak D match, TRBD1 (6 bases). V lost 2 bases, J lost 0 bases, and 11 bases lay in between. Germline CDR1 MNHNS, CDR2 SASEGT. The length of the CDR3 is 15 residues. CDR3 loop: CASSEIGGTSYEQYF. The DNA for the CDR3 is TGTGCCAGCAGTGAAATAGGGGGTACCTCCTACGAGCAGTACTTC.

This clonotype was observed at least ten times. This rearrangement joins TRBV19 to TRBJ1-5, with 7 positions matching TRBD1. The J segment lost 1 base and the V segment lost 4 bases, leaving 7 bases of the junction unmatched. This CDR3 is 16 amino acids long. CDR1 LNHDA and CDR2 SQIVND come from the germline V gene (reference sequence). The CDR3 DNA is TGTGCCAGTAGTACCACCACGACAGGGAGCAATCAGCCCCAGCATTTT. The encoded protein is CASSTTTTGSNQPQHF.

V is TRBV6-5 and J is TRBJ2-5; 7 bases agree with TRBD1. This CDR3 region has 16 residues. Per germline, CDR1 MNHEY and CDR2 SVGAGI. The V and J ends lost 3 bases and 9 bases, in that order; junction bases with no gene match: 16. The CDR3 loop reads CASSYSRAGGSRAQYF. CDR3 in DNA: TGTGCCAGCAGTTATAGTAGGGCAGGGGGATCCAGGGCCCAGTACTTC.

The table lists this clonotype with many counts. The CDR3 region is CASSPNWDQAVNSPLHF. In DNA form, the CDR3 reads TGTGCCAGCAGCCCTAACTGGGACCAGGCGGTTAATTCACCCCTCCACTTT. V usage is TRBV7-6 and J usage is TRBJ1-6, with D perhaps matching TRBD1 (5 bases). Germline V gives CDR1 SGHVS, CDR2 FNYEAQ. The CDR3 has 17 residues. V was cut by 5 bases and J by 6 bases, with 20 bases left in between. The full variable domain, rest sourced from reference TRBV7-6 and TRBJ1-6, is GAGVSQSPRYKVTKRGQDVALRCDPISGHVSLYWYRQALGQGPEFLTYFNYEAQQDKSGLPNDRFSAERPEGSISTLTIQRTEQRDSAMYRCASSPNWDQAVNSPLHFGNGTRLTVT.

Note on this clonotype: A read error may explain this, as a much larger clone is one base away. The chain links TRBV6-5 to TRBJ2-5; D is perhaps TRBD2 (8 bases). Per the germline V gene, CDR1 is MNHEY and CDR2 is SVGAGI. The ends were cut back, 7 bases at V and 7 bases at J, with 19 bases in the middle. CDR3 length equals 14 residues. Written as DNA, the CDR3 is TGTGCCAGCACAAGTAGCGGGACAGCGGGGACCCAGTACTTC. It codes for CASTSSGTAGTQYF.

This clonotype was picked up many times. V is TRBV13 and J is TRBJ2-1, with D possibly TRBD1 on 5 matching bases. V lost 5 bases and J lost 6, with 14 bases in between. The germline gives CDR1 PRHDT, CDR2 FYEKMQ (reference sequence). This CDR3 region has 14 residues. The CDR3, as DNA: TGTGCCAGCAGCGGCATCAGGGATCCCAATGAGCAGTTCTTC. Translation gives CASSGIRDPNEQFF.

This clonotype was recorded a few times. The genes are TRBV7-9 and TRBJ2-7, with TRBD1 identical over 9 bases. The J segment lost 5 bases and the V segment lost 6 bases, leaving 5 bases of the junction unmatched. There are 13 residues in the CDR3. CDR1 and CDR2 (germline): SEHNR, FQNEAQ (reference sequence). CDR3 amino acids: CASSPDRGHEQYF. In nucleotides, the CDR3 is TGTGCCAGCAGTCCGGACAGGGGCCACGAGCAGTACTTC.

In its sample, this clonotype was seen a few times. The rearrangement uses TRBV7-9 and TRBJ2-1; D unclear. The CDR3 is 15 amino acids. Trimming cost V 2 bases and J 0 bases, with 8 bases left between them. Germline CDR1 and CDR2: SEHNR and FQNEAQ (reference sequence). The CDR3 protein is CASSLRPGSYNEQFF. The DNA of the CDR3 is TGTGCCAGCAGCTTAAGACCAGGCTCCTACAATGAGCAGTTCTTC. The variable domain in full, completed from reference TRBV7-9 and TRBJ2-1, reads DTGVSQNPRHKITKRGQNVTFRCDPISEHNRLYWYRQTLGQGPEFLTYFQNEAQLEKSRLLSDRFSAERPKGSFSTLEIQRTEQGDSAMYLCASSLRPGSYNEQFFGPGTRLTVL.

V usage is TRBV14 and J usage is TRBJ1-1; D gene unclear. V was cut by 3 bases and J by 10 bases, with 12 bases left in between. Looked up from germline, CDR1 is SGHDN and CDR2 is FVKESK. CDR3 length equals 12 residues. CDR3 sequence: CASSQRWEGAFF. As DNA, the CDR3 is TGTGCCAGCAGCCAGCGCTGGGAGGGAGCTTTCTTT.

The CDR3 coding sequence is TGTGCCAGCACCCCCTTTGCAGGTGACACAGATACGCAGTATTTT. The encoded protein is CASTPFAGDTDTQYF. The chain has TRBV7-8 and TRBJ2-3, with no clear D. The germline gives CDR1 SGHVS, CDR2 FQNEAQ. V was clipped by 7 bases and J by 2 bases, with 16 bases between them. The CDR3 extends over 15 amino acids.

The gene calls are TRBV7-2 and TRBJ2-7; 8 positions match TRBD1. Per the germline V gene, CDR1 is SGHTA and CDR2 is FQGNSA. Unmatched junction bases numbered 19, after V lost 5 bases and J lost 1 base. The CDR3 is made up of 19 amino acids. CDR3 in amino acids: CASSPQGVGSLGLSYEQYF. The CDR3 DNA reads as TGTGCCAGCAGCCCACAGGGGGTCGGCTCATTAGGTCTTTCCTACGAGCAGTACTTC.

As concerns this clonotype: Since no conserved phenylalanine or tryptophan closes the CDR3, a read error is the likely cause. The limits of the CDR3 on the DNA are not certain, so only TCRdb's listed CDR3 is given. The V gene is TRBV19, the J gene TRBJ1-2. The CDR3 is 11 amino acids long, termini counted. Germline CDR1 is LNHDA and CDR2 is SQIVND (reference sequence). The CDR3 loop is CASSSGPGFTL.

The DNA for the CDR3 is TGTGCCAGCAGCTTACAGGGGGCGAGGGAGACCCAGTACTTC. The encoded protein is CASSLQGARETQYF. The chain combines TRBV13 with TRBJ2-5; 8 bases agree with TRBD1. The CDR3 is 14 amino acids. Trimming took 2 bases from V and 5 from J; bases not matched to a gene: 4. Germline CDR1 and CDR2: PRHDT and FYEKMQ (reference sequence).

This chain links TRBV20-1 with TRBJ2-7; the match to TRBD1 covers 7 bases. This CDR3 is 14 amino acids long. V was pared by 6 bases and J by 2 bases, with 10 bases of the junction left unmatched. Looked up from germline, CDR1 is DFQATT and CDR2 is SNEGSKA (reference sequence). CDR3 in DNA: TGCAGTGCGGAACGGGACAGCTACCCCTACGAGCAGTACTTC. Its translation is CSAERDSYPYEQYF.

Comment on this clonotype: A junction boundary mismatches the germline segment, possibly from a read error. The rearrangement links TRBV7-2 to TRBJ1-1; no clear D gene. This CDR3 has 16 amino acids. The V gene's germline CDR1 is SGHTA and CDR2 FQGNSA. The CDR3 here is CAGSLGRFGRNTEAFF. The CDR3 DNA reads as TGTGCCGGCAGCCTAGGACGGTTCGGGCGGAACACTGAAGCTTTCTTT.

This chain links TRBV7-6 with TRBJ1-2; tentative D call: TRBD1 (5 bases). The CDR3 extends over 12 amino acids. Trimming removed 4 bases from V and 6 bases from J, with 9 bases in between. Germline V gene data show CDR1 as SGHVS and CDR2 as FNYEAQ. This CDR3 reads CASSYRDHGYTF. CDR3 nucleotides: TGTGCCAGCAGCTACCGGGACCATGGCTACACCTTC.

Ten or more counts support this clonotype. This chain uses TRBV7-9 with TRBJ2-1; TRBD1 is a possible D gene (6 bases). Germline assignment: CDR1 SEHNR and CDR2 FQNEAQ (reference sequence). The CDR3 has 14 amino acids. V was shortened by 1 base and J by 9 bases, with 13 bases between the two germline ends. CDR3 coding DNA: TGTGCCAGCAGCTTAGGAGCGGACAGCGGTGAGCAGTTCTTC. Translation gives CASSLGADSGEQFF.